Listed below are T cell receptor beta chains from one sample, sequenced in a study of Graves' ophthalmopathy and Graves' hyperthyroidism. TCRdb fed the multiplex PCR reads into MiXCR, producing one record per CDR3 protein. The repertoire holds roughly 400,000 distinct CDR3 sequences, with 15% as singletons. Sequences were obtained from peripheral blood. The source is a woman younger than 30 with stable Graves' hyperthyroidism. Both conserved end residues are part of each CDR3. D genes are given only for firm matches. Rows may omit the clone size; those that give it use once, few, many or a size class.

CDR3	D	size	V	J
CASSLGFPQDGYTF	-	many	TRBV5-1	TRBJ1-2
CASSSQLPETGNTIYF	-	many	TRBV6-5	TRBJ1-3
CASRSPGQVHNTEAFF	TRBD1	many	TRBV6-5	TRBJ1-1
CASSSLRTRETQYF	-	many	TRBV12-3/TRBV12-4	TRBJ2-5
CASSSLTSGGTGELFF	TRBD2	many	TRBV11-2	TRBJ2-2
CASSESTDRGHEQYF	TRBD1	-	TRBV6-1	TRBJ2-7
CASSQTVNYGYTF	-	many	TRBV7-8	TRBJ1-2
CASSPSTTGFYQPQHF	TRBD1	many	TRBV12-3/TRBV12-4	TRBJ1-5
CASSHRDPGELFF	-	many	TRBV6-5	TRBJ2-2
CASSDGSNTEAFF	-	many	TRBV7-3	TRBJ1-1
CASSYDGSIHQPQHF	-	many	TRBV19	TRBJ1-5
CASSPRALPRPEAFF	-	-	TRBV11-3	TRBJ1-1
CASSITGTAGLRGGYTF	-	-	TRBV11-1	TRBJ1-2
CAISKTSGGYEQYF	TRBD2	few	TRBV10-3	TRBJ2-7
CSVQTGSVSYEQYF	-	many	TRBV29-1	TRBJ2-7
CASTLGRRGNQPQHF	-	many	TRBV12-3/TRBV12-4	TRBJ1-5
CASTATGESSYEQYF	-	-	TRBV12-3/TRBV12-4	TRBJ2-7
CSVEIGLGTEAFF	-	many	TRBV29-1	TRBJ1-1
CASSQEEGSGGEQYF	TRBD2	once	TRBV25-1	TRBJ2-7
CASSLNVFGKTQYF	-	many	TRBV7-2	TRBJ2-5
CATQSGGADTEAFF	-	-	TRBV5-1	TRBJ1-1
CASSSPLDYGYTF	-	many	TRBV6-5	TRBJ1-2
CASMNEQYF	-	many	TRBV27	TRBJ2-7
CASSPPRSGQGAYEQYF	TRBD1	-	TRBV18	TRBJ2-7
CASSHFQGENYGYTF	TRBD1	many	TRBV6-5	TRBJ1-2
CASSLDGGDGYTF	-	many	TRBV28	TRBJ1-2
CASSTLTYEQYF	-	-	TRBV6-2/TRBV6-3	TRBJ2-7
CASSHVRVKGYTF	-	many	TRBV14	TRBJ1-2
CASSPRGFWRGYTF	-	many	TRBV12-3/TRBV12-4	TRBJ1-2
CASSQDVANYGYTF	-	many	TRBV4-1	TRBJ1-2
CASSTMDRLYEQYF	-	-	TRBV27	TRBJ2-7
CASSPASAGSTRRGYTF	-	many	TRBV18	TRBJ1-2
CASSSTWGGQETQYF	-	-	TRBV7-2	TRBJ2-5
CASSPRGRSGSPLHF	-	many	TRBV19	TRBJ1-6
CATPGQGATDSPLHF	TRBD1	many	TRBV27	TRBJ1-6
CASSDRGPGQPQHF	-	-	TRBV6-1	TRBJ1-5
CASSEVLSQYF	-	many	TRBV6-4	TRBJ2-5
CASTDATEAFF	-	many	TRBV6-5	TRBJ1-1
CASPRGTQETQYF	-	many	TRBV19	TRBJ2-5
CASSLTSGGPPYEQYF	TRBD2	few	TRBV9	TRBJ2-7
CASSLGAGGTAEAFF	-	-	TRBV7-2	TRBJ1-1
CASSLGAGFGEKLFF	-	many	TRBV11-2	TRBJ1-4
CASGRIYQETQYF	-	-	TRBV2	TRBJ2-5
CASSLADLRTEALF	-	many	TRBV7-9	TRBJ1-1
CSARPGQQETQYF	TRBD1	many	TRBV20-1	TRBJ2-5
CASSDRTQYF	-	many	TRBV6-1	TRBJ2-5
CASSTRDRAGEQYF	TRBD1	-	TRBV6-1	TRBJ2-7
CASTLRQGHEQYF	TRBD1	many	TRBV12-3/TRBV12-4	TRBJ2-7
CASSADGGQGYGYTF	-	many	TRBV19	TRBJ1-2
CASSRGGHYGYTF	-	-	TRBV12-3/TRBV12-4	TRBJ1-2
CASSVDERVYYEQYF	-	many	TRBV9	TRBJ2-7
CSARDVTGGYEQYF	TRBD1	many	TRBV20-1	TRBJ2-7
CASTSRVAGGQETQYF	TRBD2	many	TRBV12-3/TRBV12-4	TRBJ2-5
CASSYTSNTEAFF	-	many	TRBV7-3	TRBJ1-1
CASSFRRASNTEAFF	-	many	TRBV7-2	TRBJ1-1
CASSYLGGMTTEAFF	-	few	TRBV6-2/TRBV6-3	TRBJ1-1
CASSLWTSNQPQHF	-	many	TRBV7-2	TRBJ1-5
CASCPGASSYGYTF	-	many	TRBV6-1	TRBJ1-2